The source of this T cell receptor (beta chain) is a study of blood T cell repertoires in COVID-19. This table comes from immunoSEQ multiplex PCR, and its TCRdb copy is limited to in-frame clones, with some not included. The sample contains a few hundred thousand clones, 85% of which appear only once. The trim removed 0 bases at V and 0 bases at J, leaving 0 bases unmatched. The CDR3 contains 17 residues. Germline V lookup: CDR1 SGDLS, CDR2 YYNGEE. A note on this clone: A much more abundant neighbour one base away suggests this may be a read error. Other DNA sequences in this specimen translate into the identical CDR3.

Sequenced material: peripheral blood. The TCR comes from a woman between 18 and 29 years old with acute or convalescent COVID-19. The chain combines TRBV9 with TRBJ2-3, with 14 bases matching TRBD2. Here the CDR3 reads CASSVGLAGGSTDTQYF. The CDR3 nucleotides read TGTGCCAGCAGCGTAGGACTAGCGGGGGGGAGCACAGATACGCAGTATTTT.